This TCR beta chain was obtained from a study of OX40 agonist ivuxolimab in advanced cancers. Overall study results and limits: Certain nonresponders additionally had low normalized T-cell clonal expansion.

Peripheral blood came from all dose cohorts at three timepoints. About this clone: Its antigen is not identified.

Produced via immunoSEQ multiplex PCR; TCRdb's table is partial and in-frame only. The data contain 40,000 to 55,000 clones, 82% of them singletons. Germline assignment: CDR1 SQVTM and CDR2 ANQGSEA. This CDR3 is built from 15 residues. The trim removed 7 bases at V and 1 base at J, leaving 9 bases unmatched. This receptor was obtained from an adult with an advanced solid tumor such as melanoma, head and neck, liver or kidney cancer. V gene TRBV29-1 combines with J gene TRBJ2-1; 8 nucleotides align to TRBD2. The starting material was CD4+ or CD8+ T cells sorted from blood, obtained in a trial of the OX40 agonist ivuxolimab. The CDR3 reads CSAHSGSSSYNEQFF. The CDR3 DNA reads as TGCAGCGCCCACAGCGGGAGTAGTTCCTACAATGAGCAGTTCTTC.